This T cell receptor (beta chain) was identified during a study of blood T cell repertoires in COVID-19. Study in general: The cDNA or gDNA used as material had been derived from T cells, B-cell-depleted T cells, or PBMCs.

Clones were sequenced by immunoSEQ multiplex PCR, and TCRdb holds only the in-frame ones, with some missing. The data contain approximately 150,000 clones, more than 85% of them singletons. The source of this sequence is a human donor with acute COVID-19. The donor label of this sample is uncertain. Sequenced material: PBMCs or T cells enriched from blood (not recorded which).

The CDR3: CASSAETGNIQYF. CDR3 sequence (DNA): TGTGCCAGCAGCGCAGAGACGGGAAACATTCAGTACTTC. The chain recombines TRBV7-3 with TRBJ2-4; D is uncertain. The V gene lost 5 bases and the J gene lost 6 bases, with 11 bases spanning the gap. The V gene's germline CDR1 is SGHTA and CDR2 FQGTGA. The CDR3 is 13 residues long.